This T cell receptor (beta chain) was profiled in a study of blood T cells in healthy people across ages. For the second PCR, which ran for about 7 to 11 cycles, a sample-barcoded 5' primer and a J-beta primer mix were used. Each CDR3 protein is one row after TCRdb ran MiXCR on the 5' RACE reads. The sample lists about 640,000 distinct CDR3 sequences; 58% were seen once. V was cut by 10 bases and J by 4 bases, with 14 bases left in between. Germline V gene data show CDR1 as MDHEN and CDR2 as SYDVKM. The CDR3 covers 13 residues. This receptor was obtained from a man between 60 and 75 years old in good health. Sequencing was performed on blood. V usage is TRBV28 and J usage is TRBJ2-1; D is perhaps TRBD2 (5 bases). CDR3 in DNA: TGTGCCACCTGGTCCAGACTATACAATGAGCAGTTCTTC. Protein: CATWSRLYNEQFF.